This T cell receptor (beta chain) appears in the sequencing data of a study of blood T cell repertoires in COVID-19. Overall study context: From the United States, Italy and Spain came samples of acute and convalescent COVID-19. T cells, B-cell-depleted T cells, or PBMCs supplied cDNA or gDNA.

The junction had 10 bases not matched to a gene; V was cut back by 0 bases and J by 0 bases. CDR1 is MRHNA, CDR2 SNTAGT, per germline. The CDR3 is 19 amino acids. As handled by the study authors: By means of reference gene primer amplification, nucleated cell counts were estimated. Some clones are missing from TCRdb's copy, which holds only in-frame ones; the method was immunoSEQ multiplex PCR. D and trimming were read from the DNA, whereas the V and J calls and clone size are those reported in that table. The table shows about 280,000 clones, with around 85% occurring only once. Sequences were obtained from peripheral blood. The sequence was collected from a young woman who had recovered from COVID-19. The rearrangement joins TRBV6-4 to TRBJ1-5; 8 bases map to TRBD1. In nucleotides, the CDR3 is TGTGCCAGCAGTGACTCACCGGACAGGGTCCCTTATAGCAATCAGCCCCAGCATTTT. This gives the protein CASSDSPDRVPYSNQPQHF.